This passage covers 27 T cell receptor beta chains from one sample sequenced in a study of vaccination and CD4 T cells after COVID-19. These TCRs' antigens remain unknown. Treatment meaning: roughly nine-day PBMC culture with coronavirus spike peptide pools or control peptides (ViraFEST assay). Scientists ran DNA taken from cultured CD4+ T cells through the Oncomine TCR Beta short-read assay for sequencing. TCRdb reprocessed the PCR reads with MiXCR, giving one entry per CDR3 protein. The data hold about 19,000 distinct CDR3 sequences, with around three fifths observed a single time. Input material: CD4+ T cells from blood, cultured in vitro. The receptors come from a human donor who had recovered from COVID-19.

CDR3 in DNA: TGTGCCAGCAGCAAGTTAGTTAGCACGGACAATGAGCAGTTCTTC. Amino acid sequence: CASSKLVSTDNEQFF. This chain uses TRBV7-9 with TRBJ2-1; unclear D gene. The CDR3 covers 15 residues. The germline CDR1 and CDR2 sequences are SEHNR and FQNEAQ (reference sequence). Deletions cut 5 bases from V and 5 bases from J, with 16 bases between. Together with reference TRBV7-9 and TRBJ2-1, the CDR3 gives the full variable domain: DTGVSQNPRHKITKRGQNVTFRCDPISEHNRLYWYRQTLGQGPEFLTYFQNEAQLEKSRLLSDRFSAERPKGSFSTLEIQRTEQGDSAMYLCASSKLVSTDNEQFFGPGTRLTVL.

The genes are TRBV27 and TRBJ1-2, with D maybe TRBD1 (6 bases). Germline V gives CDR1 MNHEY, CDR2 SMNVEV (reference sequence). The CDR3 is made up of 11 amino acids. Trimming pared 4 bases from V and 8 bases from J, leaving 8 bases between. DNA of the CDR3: TGTGCCAGCAGTTCACAGGGCGGCTACACCTTC. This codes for CASSSQGGYTF.

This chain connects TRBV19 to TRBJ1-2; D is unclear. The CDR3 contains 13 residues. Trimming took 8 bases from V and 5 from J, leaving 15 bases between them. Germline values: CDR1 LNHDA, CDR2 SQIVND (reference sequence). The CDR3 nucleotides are TGTGCCAGTTCTTCCCAACGTGGGTATGGCTACACCTTC. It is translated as CASSSQRGYGYTF.

The CDR3 sequence is CATSRDRDRSSYNSPLHF. CDR3 DNA: TGTGCCACCAGCAGAGATCGGGACAGGAGCTCCTATAATTCACCCCTCCACTTT. This chain uses TRBV15 with TRBJ1-6; 8 bases align to TRBD1. Germline V gene lookup returns CDR1 LNHNV and CDR2 YYDKDF (reference sequence). The V and J ends lost 0 bases and 0 bases, in that order; junction bases with no gene match: 4. This CDR3 is built from 18 residues.

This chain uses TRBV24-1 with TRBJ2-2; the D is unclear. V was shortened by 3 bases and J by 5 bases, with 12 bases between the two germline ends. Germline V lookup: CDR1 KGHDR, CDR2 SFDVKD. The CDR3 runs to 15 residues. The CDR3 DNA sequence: TGTGCCACCAGTGATGCAGGTAGATTTACCGGGGAGCTGTTTTTT. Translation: CATSDAGRFTGELFF.

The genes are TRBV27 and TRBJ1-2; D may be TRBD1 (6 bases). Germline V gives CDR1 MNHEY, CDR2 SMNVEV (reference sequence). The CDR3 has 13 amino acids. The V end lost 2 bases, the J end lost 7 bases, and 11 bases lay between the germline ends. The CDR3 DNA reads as TGTGCCAGCAGTTTACGGCAGGGGTCTGGCTACACCTTC. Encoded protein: CASSLRQGSGYTF.

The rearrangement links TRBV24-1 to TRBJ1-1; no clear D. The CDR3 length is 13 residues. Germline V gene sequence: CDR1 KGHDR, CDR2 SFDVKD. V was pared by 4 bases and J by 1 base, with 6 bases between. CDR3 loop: CATSDVGNTEAFF. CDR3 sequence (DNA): TGTGCCACCAGTGACGTAGGGAACACTGAAGCTTTCTTT.

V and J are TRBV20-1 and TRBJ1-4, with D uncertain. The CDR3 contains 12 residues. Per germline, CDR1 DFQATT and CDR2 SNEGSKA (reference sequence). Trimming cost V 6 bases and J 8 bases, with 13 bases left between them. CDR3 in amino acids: CSAYHRGEKLFF. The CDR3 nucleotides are TGCAGTGCCTACCACAGAGGGGAAAAACTGTTTTTT.

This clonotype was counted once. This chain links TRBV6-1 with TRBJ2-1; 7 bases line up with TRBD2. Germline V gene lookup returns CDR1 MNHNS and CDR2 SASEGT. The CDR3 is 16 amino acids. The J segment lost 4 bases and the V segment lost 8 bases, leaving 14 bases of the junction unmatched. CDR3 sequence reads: CASGKGGASGYNEQFF. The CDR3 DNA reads TGTGCCAGCGGAAAGGGTGGGGCTAGCGGTTACAATGAGCAGTTCTTC.

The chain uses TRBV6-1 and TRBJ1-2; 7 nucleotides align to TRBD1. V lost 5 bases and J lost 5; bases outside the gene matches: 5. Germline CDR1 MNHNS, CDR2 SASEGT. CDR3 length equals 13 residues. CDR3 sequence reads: CASSPDRKYGYTF. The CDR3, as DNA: TGTGCCAGCAGTCCGGACAGGAAGTATGGCTACACCTTC.

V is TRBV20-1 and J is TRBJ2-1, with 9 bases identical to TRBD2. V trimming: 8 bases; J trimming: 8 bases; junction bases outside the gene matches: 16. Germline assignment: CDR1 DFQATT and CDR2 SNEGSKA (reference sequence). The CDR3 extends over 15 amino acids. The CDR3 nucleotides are TGCAGTCCGGGGTCGGGCGGGAGGGCCGGAGATGAGCAGTTCTTC. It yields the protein CSPGSGGRAGDEQFF.

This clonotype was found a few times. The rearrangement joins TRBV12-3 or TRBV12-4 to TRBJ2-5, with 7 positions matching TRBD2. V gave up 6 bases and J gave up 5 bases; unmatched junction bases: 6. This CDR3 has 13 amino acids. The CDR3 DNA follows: TGTGCCAGCAGCAGACTAGCCGGCGAGACCCAGTACTTC. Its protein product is CASSRLAGETQYF.

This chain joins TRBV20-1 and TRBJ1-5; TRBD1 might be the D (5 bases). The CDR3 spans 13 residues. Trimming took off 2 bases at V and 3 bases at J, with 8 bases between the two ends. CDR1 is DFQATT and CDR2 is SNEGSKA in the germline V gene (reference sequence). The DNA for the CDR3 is TGCAGTGCTAGACGAGGGACCAATCAGCCCCAGCATTTT. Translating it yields CSARRGTNQPQHF.

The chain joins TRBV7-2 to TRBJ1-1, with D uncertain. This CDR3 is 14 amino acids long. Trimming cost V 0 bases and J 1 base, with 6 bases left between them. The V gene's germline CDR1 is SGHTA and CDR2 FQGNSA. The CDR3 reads CASSLAGENTEAFF. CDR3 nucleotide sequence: TGTGCCAGCAGCTTAGCGGGCGAGAACACTGAAGCTTTCTTT.

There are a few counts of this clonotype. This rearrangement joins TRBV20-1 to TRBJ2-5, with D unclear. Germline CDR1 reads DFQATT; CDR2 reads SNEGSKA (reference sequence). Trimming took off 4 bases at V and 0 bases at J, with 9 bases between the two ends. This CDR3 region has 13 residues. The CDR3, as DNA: TGCAGTGCTACGGCGGCGTACCAAGAGACCCAGTACTTC. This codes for CSATAAYQETQYF.

The CDR3 DNA sequence: TGCAGTGCCCTGGACCCAACCATTGATTACGAGCAGTACTTC. The encoded protein is CSALDPTIDYEQYF. The chain carries TRBV20-1 and TRBJ2-7, with D unclear. The ends were cut back, 6 bases at V and 4 bases at J, with 19 bases in the middle. Germline CDR1 reads DFQATT; CDR2 reads SNEGSKA (reference sequence). The CDR3 has 14 residues.

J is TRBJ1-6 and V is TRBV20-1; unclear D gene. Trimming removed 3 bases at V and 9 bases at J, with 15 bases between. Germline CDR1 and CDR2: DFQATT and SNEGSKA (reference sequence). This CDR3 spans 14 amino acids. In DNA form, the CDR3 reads TGCAGTGCTAGGGTCGGGCCGAGCTCTTCACCCCTCCACTTT. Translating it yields CSARVGPSSSPLHF.

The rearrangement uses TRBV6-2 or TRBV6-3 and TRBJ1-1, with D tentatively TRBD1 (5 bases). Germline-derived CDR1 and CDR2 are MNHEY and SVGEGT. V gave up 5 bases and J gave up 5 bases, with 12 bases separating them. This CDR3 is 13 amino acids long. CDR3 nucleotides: TGTGCCAGCAGTCTCCCCAGGGAAACTGAAGCTTTCTTT. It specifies CASSLPRETEAFF.

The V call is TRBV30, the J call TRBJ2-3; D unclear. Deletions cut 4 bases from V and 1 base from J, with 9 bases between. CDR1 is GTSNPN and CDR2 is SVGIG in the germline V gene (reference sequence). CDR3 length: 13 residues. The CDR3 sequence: CAWTPRGTDTQYF. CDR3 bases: TGTGCCTGGACCCCAAGGGGCACAGATACGCAGTATTTT.

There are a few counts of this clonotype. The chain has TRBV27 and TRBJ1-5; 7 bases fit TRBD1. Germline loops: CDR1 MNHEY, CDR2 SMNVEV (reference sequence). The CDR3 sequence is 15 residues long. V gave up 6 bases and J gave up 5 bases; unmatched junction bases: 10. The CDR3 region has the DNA TGTGCCAGCAGACCCGACGACAGGGAGGATCAGCCCCAGCATTTT. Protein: CASRPDDREDQPQHF.

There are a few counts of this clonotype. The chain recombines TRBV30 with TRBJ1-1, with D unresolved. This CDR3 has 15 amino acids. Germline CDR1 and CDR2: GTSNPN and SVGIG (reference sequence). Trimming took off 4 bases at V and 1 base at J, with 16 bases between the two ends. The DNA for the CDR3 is TGTGCCTGGATCTCACGGGAGGGAGGGAACACTGAAGCTTTCTTT. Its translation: CAWISREGGNTEAFF.

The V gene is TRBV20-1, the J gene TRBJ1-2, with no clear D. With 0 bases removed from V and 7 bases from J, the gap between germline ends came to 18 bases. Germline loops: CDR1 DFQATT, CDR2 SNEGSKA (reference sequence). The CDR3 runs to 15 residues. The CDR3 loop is CSARDLRRSPPGYTF. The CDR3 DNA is TGCAGTGCTAGAGATTTACGGAGGAGCCCCCCTGGCTACACCTTC.

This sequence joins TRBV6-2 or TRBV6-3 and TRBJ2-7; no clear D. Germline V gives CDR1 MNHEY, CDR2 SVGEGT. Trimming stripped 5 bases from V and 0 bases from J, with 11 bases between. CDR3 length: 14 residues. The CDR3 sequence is CASSRGARSYEQYF. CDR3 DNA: TGTGCCAGCAGTCGTGGAGCTCGCTCCTACGAGCAGTACTTC.

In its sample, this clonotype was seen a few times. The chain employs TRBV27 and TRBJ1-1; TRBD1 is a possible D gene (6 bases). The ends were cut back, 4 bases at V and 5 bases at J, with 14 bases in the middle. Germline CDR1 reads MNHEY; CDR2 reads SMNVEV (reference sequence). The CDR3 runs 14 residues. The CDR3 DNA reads TGTGCCAGCAGTTCCTACAGGGAACGGACTGAAGCTTTCTTT. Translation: CASSSYRERTEAFF.

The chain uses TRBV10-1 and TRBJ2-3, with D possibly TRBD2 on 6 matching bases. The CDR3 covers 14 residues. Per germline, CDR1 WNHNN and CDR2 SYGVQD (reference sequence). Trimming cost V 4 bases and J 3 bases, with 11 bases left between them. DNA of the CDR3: TGCGCCAGCAGTGTGGGGGGACCGACAGATACGCAGTATTTT. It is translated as CASSVGGPTDTQYF.

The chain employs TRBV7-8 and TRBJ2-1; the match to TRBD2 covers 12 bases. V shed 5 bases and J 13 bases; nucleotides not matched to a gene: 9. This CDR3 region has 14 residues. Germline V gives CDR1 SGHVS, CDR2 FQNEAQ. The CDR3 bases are TGTGCCAGCAGCACCCGACTACTAGCGGGAGGACAGTTCTTC. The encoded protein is CASSTRLLAGGQFF.

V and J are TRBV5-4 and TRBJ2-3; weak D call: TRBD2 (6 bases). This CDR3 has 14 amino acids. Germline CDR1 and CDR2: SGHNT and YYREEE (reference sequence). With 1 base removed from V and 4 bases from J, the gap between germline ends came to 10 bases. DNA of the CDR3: TGTGCCAGCAGCTTGAGGGGAGGCCCAGATACGCAGTATTTT. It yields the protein CASSLRGGPDTQYF.